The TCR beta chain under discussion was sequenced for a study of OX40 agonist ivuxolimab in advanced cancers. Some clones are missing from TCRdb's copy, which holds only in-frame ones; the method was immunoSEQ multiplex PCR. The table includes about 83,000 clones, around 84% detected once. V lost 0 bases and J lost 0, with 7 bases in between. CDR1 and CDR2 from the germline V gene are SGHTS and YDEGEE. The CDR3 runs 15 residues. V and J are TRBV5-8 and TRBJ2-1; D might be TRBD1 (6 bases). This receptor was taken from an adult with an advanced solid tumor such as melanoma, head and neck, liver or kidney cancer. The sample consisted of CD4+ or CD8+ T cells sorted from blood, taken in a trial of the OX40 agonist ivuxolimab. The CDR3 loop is CASSLGGGSYNEQFF. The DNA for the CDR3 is TGTGCCAGCAGCTTGGGAGGGGGCTCCTACAATGAGCAGTTCTTC.